The 10 T cell receptor beta chains presented below share a single source sample, sequenced in a study of T-cell memory formation after mild COVID-19. TCRdb redid the calling of the 5' RACE reads with MiXCR, one entry per CDR3 protein. The sample contains about 62,000 distinct CDR3 sequences, about a tenth of which appear only once. What was sequenced was PBMCs or a T cell subset sorted from them (not recorded which). These receptors were collected from a young man who had mild COVID-19 (a few samples of this study predate the infection). Cell type and time point are not known.

This clonotype was counted at least ten times. This chain links TRBV5-1 with TRBJ2-2; D is uncertain. Trimming took 1 base from V and 5 from J, leaving 6 bases between them. Germline V gene data show CDR1 as SGHRS and CDR2 as YFSETQ. This CDR3 is built from 13 residues. The CDR3 reads CASSLRFTGELFF. In nucleotides, the CDR3 is TGCGCCAGCAGCTTGCGGTTTACCGGGGAGCTGTTTTTT.

In this sample, this clonotype turned up a few times. The chain carries TRBV11-1 and TRBJ2-1, with 11 nucleotides matching TRBD2. Germline CDR1 reads SGHAT; CDR2 reads FQDESV (reference sequence). The CDR3 sequence is 17 residues long. After removal of 5 bases from V and 6 bases from J, the junction contained 12 bases not matched to a gene. The CDR3 loop reads CASSNRGLAVLGNEQFF. The CDR3 region has the DNA TGTGCCAGCAGCAACCGGGGACTAGCGGTTTTAGGCAATGAGCAGTTCTTC.

This chain links TRBV2 with TRBJ2-3, with 7 bases that match TRBD2. CDR1 is SNHLY, CDR2 FYNNEI, per germline. The CDR3 runs to 16 residues. Unmatched junction bases numbered 4, after V lost 1 base and J lost 0 bases. For the CDR3, the DNA is TGTGCCAGCAGTGAAGGTGCTAGCGGTAGCACAGATACGCAGTATTTT. Translated: CASSEGASGSTDTQYF.

This clonotype has just a few counts. The V call is TRBV5-1, the J call TRBJ2-3, with TRBD2 matching over 10 bases. Germline V CDR1 and CDR2: SGHRS, YFSETQ. The CDR3 totals 18 residues. V shed 0 bases, J shed 0 bases, and the junction held 7 bases outside the gene matches. CDR3 coding DNA: TGCGCCAGCAGCTTGGTGCCTAGCGGGGGCCCTAGCACAGATACGCAGTATTTT. As protein: CASSLVPSGGPSTDTQYF.

V gene TRBV5-6 combines with J gene TRBJ1-1; D is unclear. Germline V CDR1 and CDR2: SGHDT, YYEEEE. The V gene lost 0 bases and the J gene lost 5 bases, with 8 bases spanning the gap. The CDR3 loop spans 13 amino acids. This CDR3 reads CASSLAALTEAFF. CDR3 nucleotide sequence: TGTGCCAGCAGCTTGGCCGCCCTAACTGAAGCTTTCTTT. The full variable domain, rest sourced from reference TRBV5-6 and TRBJ1-1, is DAGVTQSPTHLIKTRGQQVTLRCSPKSGHDTVSWYQQALGQGPQFIFQYYEEEERQRGNFPDRFSGHQFPNYSSELNVNALLLGDSALYLCASSLAALTEAFFGQGTRLTVV.

This clonotype appeared many times. The chain joins TRBV7-2 to TRBJ2-1, with 11 bases matching TRBD1. The germline V gene has CDR1 SGHTA and CDR2 FQGNSA. CDR3 length: 16 amino acids. V was pared by 2 bases and J by 4 bases, with 4 bases of the junction left unmatched. CDR3 nucleotides: TGTGCCAGCAGCTTAACCGGACAGGGGGCGTACAATGAGCAGTTCTTC. It is translated as CASSLTGQGAYNEQFF. The full variable domain, rest sourced from reference TRBV7-2 and TRBJ2-1, is GAGVSQSPSNKVTEKGKDVELRCDPISGHTALYWYRQSLGQGLEFLIYFQGNSAPDKSGLPSDRFSAERTGGSVSTLTIQRTQQEDSAVYLCASSLTGQGAYNEQFFGPGTRLTVL.

The chain combines TRBV27 with TRBJ2-1, with D maybe TRBD2 (5 bases). The germline gives CDR1 MNHEY, CDR2 SMNVEV (reference sequence). V shed 8 bases and J shed 5 bases, with 22 bases lying between them. The CDR3 sequence is 16 residues long. The CDR3 nucleotides read TGTGCCAGCCGTAGGCTCGTCGGGGTTGGGAACAATGAGCAGTTCTTC. Translating gives CASRRLVGVGNNEQFF.

There are a few counts of this clonotype. J is TRBJ2-1 and V is TRBV11-2, with D perhaps matching TRBD2 (6 bases). Trimming pared 0 bases from V and 10 bases from J, leaving 10 bases between. The CDR3 extends over 13 amino acids. Per the germline V gene, CDR1 is SGHAT and CDR2 is FQNNGV. This chain's CDR3 is CASSLDLRGEQFF. The CDR3 DNA reads as TGTGCCAGCAGCTTAGATCTACGGGGGGAGCAGTTCTTC.

This clonotype was seen at least ten times. This rearrangement joins TRBV18 to TRBJ2-1, with D possibly being TRBD1 (6 bases). Deletions cut 0 bases from V and 11 bases from J, with 11 bases between. This CDR3 is 13 amino acids long. Germline assignment: CDR1 KGHSH and CDR2 LQKENI. The CDR3: CASSPPGAGQQFF. CDR3 sequence (DNA): TGTGCCAGCTCACCACCGGGGGCAGGGCAGCAGTTCTTC.

This clonotype was found a few times. The rearrangement joins TRBV6-5 to TRBJ2-1; possible D gene TRBD2, 6 bases. V lost 6 bases and J lost 7, with 13 bases in between. The germline CDR1 and CDR2 sequences are MNHEY and SVGAGI. This CDR3 has 13 amino acids. The CDR3 DNA is TGTGCCAGCAGGAAACAGGAGGGAAATGAGCAGTTCTTC. This translates into CASRKQEGNEQFF.